This T cell receptor (beta chain) was captured by sequencing in a study of blood T cell repertoires in COVID-19 (dated by TCRdb to the early 2020s). The study in broad terms: The collaborator samples originated in the United States, Italy and Spain and spanned the acute and convalescent phases of COVID-19. The dataset comprised deeply sampled blood TCRbeta repertoires from subjects exposed to, actively infected with, or recovered from COVID-19. The material from the prospective study consisted of cDNA or gDNA derived from T cells, B-cell-depleted T cells, or PBMCs. The repertoires were released in a freely available public database meant as a resource for research on the immune response to SARS-CoV-2. Where HLA class I and class II types were available, the types were taken from metadata supplied by the sample provider, not from assay-based typing. Samples were obtained from the ongoing ImmuneRACE study (first 160 participants) and from 1,254 subjects provided by 6 global collaborators. The sample metadata nearly always contained a de-identified subject ID, COVID-19 status, age in years and sex. Study-wide conclusions, independent of this receptor: How much clinical and demographic metadata was included differed by source and by participant, and the metadata was provided uncurated.

On this clone itself: The specificity of this receptor is unknown. No clone much larger than this one lies a single base away; base qualities are absent.

V and J lose 5 bases and 0 bases, and a span of 18 bases separates them. The germline V gene (reference sequence) sets CDR1 to SGHNT and CDR2 to YYREEE. There are 16 amino acids in the CDR3, from cysteine to phenylalanine inclusive. Only CDR3 DNA remains: 48 bases, in frame from the first base. Each collaborating institution followed its own protocols to collect whole blood in K2EDTA tubes. For TCRbeta analysis, collaborator samples were shipped as frozen whole blood, as isolated PBMCs, or as DNA extracted from either sample type. The immunoSEQ Assay, a bias-controlled multiplex PCR, was used to amplify TCRbeta CDR3 regions from genomic DNA. In the authors' own workflow: The number of nucleated cells in each sample was estimated from the amplification of reference gene primers within the assay. To quantify the absolute abundance of each unique TCRbeta CDR3 rearrangement, sequence reads were collapsed and filtered. Productive Simpson clonality was computed per sample as the square root of Simpson's diversity index over productive rearrangements. The table comes from immuneACCESS by way of TCRdb, which keeps in-frame sequences with V and J called. Part of the clones is missing from these tables; in studies checked, under half for an unresolved V gene and the rest for unknown reasons. Clone size and V and J calls were adopted from that table, with D and trimming inferred from the DNA. For this sample the table gives about 20,000 clones, of which 86% were detected only once. About 10% of the sample is in the top ten clones.

This receptor was taken from a human donor in a cohort sampled during active COVID-19. Sequenced material: peripheral blood. The chain couples TRBV5-4 to TRBJ2-7; D gene: possibly TRBD2, on 6 matching bases. The nucleotides read TGTGCCAGCAGTAGTGAGAGGGTCGGGAGCTCCTACGAGCAGTACTTC. It specifies CASSSERVGSSYEQYF.